Following are 31 T cell receptor beta chains from one sample sequenced in a study of cytomegalovirus exposure and HLA in healthy donors. PCR used 60 Vbeta primers and 13 Jbeta primers. Generated by immunoSEQ multiplex PCR, the TCRdb table keeps only in-frame clones and is missing some. The sample includes 150,000 to 200,000 clones, roughly 77% of them seen just once. Sequencing was done on a sample of PBMCs. Every receptor here comes from a woman aged 50 to 60 in good health and CMV-seronegative.

The rearrangement uses TRBV10-3 and TRBJ2-5, with 9 bases fitting TRBD2. Losses at the gene ends were 10 bases for V and 5 bases for J; bases not matched to a gene: 14. CDR1 and CDR2 (germline): ENHRY, SYGVKD. The CDR3 runs to 15 residues. CDR3 residues: CATSRPGLAGETQYF. Written as DNA, the CDR3 is TGTGCCACCTCACGCCCGGGACTAGCTGGGGAGACCCAGTACTTC.

J is TRBJ2-1 and V is TRBV27, with TRBD2 as a possible D gene (6 bases). Germline lookup yields CDR1 MNHEY and CDR2 SMNVEV (reference sequence). The CDR3 has 13 residues. The germline V and J ends were trimmed by 5 bases and 3 bases, with 8 bases remaining between them. Here the CDR3 reads CASSISGYNEQFF. CDR3 DNA sequence: TGTGCCAGCAGTATTAGCGGCTACAATGAGCAGTTCTTC.

The CDR3: CASSLGAGGAWAYGYTF. CDR3 in DNA: TGTGCCAGCAGCTTAGGGGCAGGGGGCGCTTGGGCCTATGGCTACACCTTC. The rearrangement links TRBV7-2 to TRBJ1-2, with 8 bases identical to TRBD1. The germline CDR1 and CDR2 sequences are SGHTA and FQGNSA. J was trimmed by 4 bases and V by 1 base; bases with no gene match: 11. This CDR3 is built from 17 residues. Based on the CDR3 plus reference TRBV7-2 and TRBJ1-2, the full variable domain is GAGVSQSPSNKVTEKGKDVELRCDPISGHTALYWYRQSLGQGLEFLIYFQGNSAPDKSGLPSDRFSAERTGGSVSTLTIQRTQQEDSAVYLCASSLGAGGAWAYGYTFGSGTRLTVV.

The chain links TRBV27 to TRBJ1-6, with D maybe TRBD1 (5 bases). CDR3 length equals 18 residues. Per germline, CDR1 MNHEY and CDR2 SMNVEV (reference sequence). Trimming took off 6 bases at V and 2 bases at J, with 20 bases between the two ends. The CDR3 DNA reads TGTGCCAGCAGCCCGAGGTCCACCGGCAGGGCCTATAATTCACCCCTCCACTTT. It encodes CASSPRSTGRAYNSPLHF.

The chain links TRBV7-2 to TRBJ1-5; the D gene is possibly TRBD1 (6 bases). The CDR3 runs to 15 residues. V was pared by 10 bases and J by 6 bases, with 22 bases between. CDR1 and CDR2 (germline): SGHTA, FQGNSA. CDR3 DNA: TGTGCCACCGTCGCTGTGACAGGAGTCGGTCAGCCCCAGCATTTT. Protein sequence: CATVAVTGVGQPQHF.

A few counts support this clone. The chain has TRBV2 and TRBJ2-1; 7 bases agree with TRBD1. Per germline, CDR1 SNHLY and CDR2 FYNNEI. V was clipped by 8 bases and J by 8 bases; unmatched bases: 6. CDR3 length: 12 residues. The CDR3 sequence: CASRHRGDEQFF. CDR3 nucleotide sequence: TGTGCCAGCCGCCACAGGGGTGATGAGCAGTTCTTC. Full variable domain (missing parts from reference TRBV2 and TRBJ2-1): EPEVTQTPSHQVTQMGQEVILRCVPISNHLYFYWYRQILGQKVEFLVSFYNNEISEKSEIFDDQFSVERPDGSNFTLKIRSTKLEDSAMYFCASRHRGDEQFFGPGTRLTVL.

The rearrangement links TRBV9 to TRBJ1-6; 10 bases are shared with TRBD1. Germline trimming cut 0 bases from V and 9 bases from J; bases unmatched to any gene: 3. CDR1 and CDR2 (germline): SGDLS, YYNGEE. This CDR3 has 15 residues. CDR3 sequence reads: CASSVAGQGSSPLHF. CDR3 sequence (DNA): TGTGCCAGCAGCGTAGCGGGACAGGGGTCTTCACCCCTCCACTTT.

This chain connects TRBV7-2 to TRBJ1-1; D is uncertain. The length of the CDR3 is 12 residues. Germline V gene sequence: CDR1 SGHTA, CDR2 FQGNSA. With 1 base removed from V and 7 bases from J, the gap between germline ends came to 7 bases. The CDR3 DNA reads as TGTGCCAGCAGCTTAGTAGCGATTGAAGCTTTCTTT. It encodes CASSLVAIEAFF.

J is TRBJ2-2 and V is TRBV4-3; 8 bases line up with TRBD1. Germline CDR1 and CDR2: LGHNA and YSLEER. The CDR3 runs 16 residues. V gave up 5 bases and J gave up 1 base; unmatched junction bases: 6. CDR3 bases: TGCGCCAGCAGCTTACGGGGGACAGGGAACACCGGGGAGCTGTTTTTT. Translating it yields CASSLRGTGNTGELFF.

This clone was counted once. The chain joins TRBV6-1 to TRBJ2-1; TRBD2 agrees at 7 bases. The CDR3 is 14 residues long. The germline V gene encodes CDR1 MNHNS and CDR2 SASEGT. The trim removed 9 bases at V and 5 bases at J, leaving 10 bases unmatched. CDR3 in amino acids: CASPAASGNNEQFF. The DNA for the CDR3 is TGTGCCAGTCCGGCGGCTAGCGGAAACAATGAGCAGTTCTTC.

The table lists this clone with a count of one. The chain recombines TRBV28 with TRBJ2-3, with a possible D match to TRBD2 (5 bases). CDR1 is MDHEN, CDR2 SYDVKM, per germline. This CDR3 spans 13 amino acids. The V end lost 7 bases, the J end lost 2 bases, and 10 bases lay between the germline ends. As DNA, the CDR3 is TGTGCCAGCATGGGCGGGTACACAGATACGCAGTATTTT. This translates into CASMGGYTDTQYF.

The V gene is TRBV19, the J gene TRBJ2-1; 7 bases align to TRBD2. CDR3 size: 12 residues. Unmatched junction bases numbered 10, after V lost 6 bases and J lost 14 bases. Germline CDR1 and CDR2: LNHDA and SQIVND (reference sequence). CDR3 bases: TGTGCCAGTAGAACCGGGTCTGGGGGGGAGTTCTTC. Protein sequence: CASRTGSGGEFF.

As to this clone: The germline gene is not matched at one end of the junction; a read error may be the cause. The genes are TRBV7-9 and TRBJ2-7, with D unclear. The CDR3 has 12 residues. In germline, CDR1 is SEHNR, CDR2 FQNEAQ (reference sequence). The CDR3 loop reads CSSSRSSYEQYF. CDR3 coding DNA: TGTTCCAGCAGTAGGAGCTCCTACGAGCAGTACTTC.

The chain uses TRBV14 and TRBJ2-2; D is undetermined. V lost 1 base, J lost 4 bases, and 7 bases lay in between. The CDR3 contains 14 residues. The germline CDR1 and CDR2 sequences are SGHDN and FVKESK. The CDR3 bases are TGTGCCAGCAGCCAAGTACTTGGCACCGGGGAGCTGTTTTTT. Protein sequence: CASSQVLGTGELFF.

V usage is TRBV19 and J usage is TRBJ1-1; D gene ambiguous. CDR1 and CDR2 from the germline V gene are LNHDA and SQIVND (reference sequence). The V end lost 5 bases, the J end lost 6 bases, and 13 bases lay between the germline ends. The length of the CDR3 is 13 residues. The CDR3 DNA follows: TGTGCCAGTAGTTTGGGGAGGGCCCCTGAAGCTTTCTTT. Translation gives CASSLGRAPEAFF.

This clone turned up a few times. The chain employs TRBV5-1 and TRBJ1-1; D uncertain. V was shortened by 5 bases and J by 1 base, with 9 bases between the two germline ends. This CDR3 comprises 13 residues. Germline CDR1 SGHRS, CDR2 YFSETQ. The CDR3 sequence is CASSQAENTEAFF. In nucleotides, the CDR3 is TGCGCCAGCAGTCAAGCGGAGAACACTGAAGCTTTCTTT. The full variable domain, completed using reference TRBV5-1 and TRBJ1-1, is KAGVTQTPRYLIKTRGQQVTLSCSPISGHRSVSWYQQTPGQGLQFLFEYFSETQRNKGNFPGRFSGRQFSNSRSEMNVSTLELGDSALYLCASSQAENTEAFFGQGTRLTVV.

The chain employs TRBV5-5 and TRBJ2-7; 7 bases are shared with TRBD2. Trimming cost V 0 bases and J 0 bases; bases outside gene matches: 3. The CDR3 runs 15 residues. The germline CDR1 and CDR2 sequences are SGHKS and YYEKEE (reference sequence). CDR3 coding DNA: TGTGCCAGCAGCTTGGGCGGGGGAAACTCCTACGAGCAGTACTTC. It codes for CASSLGGGNSYEQYF.

This clone was found a few times. V usage is TRBV5-6 and J usage is TRBJ2-1; D gene unclear. V was shortened by 2 bases and J by 7 bases, with 7 bases between the two germline ends. The CDR3 contains 12 residues. Germline lookup yields CDR1 SGHDT and CDR2 YYEEEE. CDR3 amino acids: CASSLGGNEQFF. The CDR3 DNA reads as TGTGCCAGCAGCTTAGGCGGAAATGAGCAGTTCTTC.

The chain employs TRBV18 and TRBJ2-5, with 9 bases identical to TRBD2. CDR3 length: 15 residues. CDR1 and CDR2 (germline): KGHSH, LQKENI. The trim removed 5 bases at V and 1 base at J, leaving 5 bases unmatched. CDR3 residues: CASSARLAAQETQYF. CDR3 in DNA: TGTGCCAGCTCAGCCAGACTAGCGGCCCAAGAGACCCAGTACTTC.

V usage is TRBV2 and J usage is TRBJ2-3; D is uncertain. The V end lost 3 bases, the J end lost 4 bases, and 11 bases lay between the germline ends. Per germline, CDR1 SNHLY and CDR2 FYNNEI. CDR3 size: 14 residues. CDR3 residues: CASSDRLESDTQYF. CDR3 DNA sequence: TGTGCCAGCAGTGACCGCCTAGAGTCAGATACGCAGTATTTT.

Comments on this clone: One junction end does not reproduce the germline sequence, and a read error may be involved. This chain uses TRBV7-9 with TRBJ2-5; D might be TRBD1 (5 bases). In germline, CDR1 is SEHNR, CDR2 FQNEAQ (reference sequence). The CDR3 is 15 amino acids. Written as DNA, the CDR3 is TGTTCCAGCAGCTTTGACTTCGACAGCCAAGAGACCCAGTACTTC. Its translation: CSSSFDFDSQETQYF.

This clone was recorded once. J is TRBJ2-1 and V is TRBV18, with 10 bases matching TRBD2. Germline trimming cut 7 bases from V and 5 bases from J; bases unmatched to any gene: 5. This CDR3 contains 14 residues. Germline values: CDR1 KGHSH, CDR2 LQKENI. Written as DNA, the CDR3 is TGTGCCAGCTTACCGGGACTAGCGCACAATGAGCAGTTCTTC. Translated: CASLPGLAHNEQFF.

The chain links TRBV19 to TRBJ1-5; D is unclear. V lost 5 bases, J lost 4 bases, and 15 bases lay in between. Germline V gene data show CDR1 as LNHDA and CDR2 as SQIVND (reference sequence). This CDR3 region has 15 residues. The CDR3 DNA reads TGTGCCAGTAGTTTAACCTTGCAGGCAAATCAGCCCCAGCATTTT. Its translation is CASSLTLQANQPQHF.

This clone was seen a single time. The chain combines TRBV29-1 with TRBJ2-3; TRBD2 aligns across 12 bases. Germline V gene data show CDR1 as SQVTM and CDR2 as ANQGSEA. The V segment lost 4 bases and the J segment 1 base; nucleotides outside the gene matches: 3. The CDR3 extends over 15 amino acids. CDR3 loop: CSVGPSGGGTDTQYF. In DNA, the CDR3 is TGCAGCGTTGGACCTAGCGGGGGGGGCACAGATACGCAGTATTTT.

The CDR3 region has the DNA TGCGCCAGCAGCTTGGGGGGCGGCGGTTACCAAGAGACCCAGTACTTC. The encoded protein is CASSLGGGGYQETQYF. The V gene is TRBV5-1, the J gene TRBJ2-5, with D maybe TRBD1 (5 bases). V was pared by 0 bases and J by 0 bases, with 12 bases between. The CDR3 runs to 16 residues. Germline V gene data show CDR1 as SGHRS and CDR2 as YFSETQ.

Worth noting for this clone: Other DNA sequences within the sample encode an identical CDR3. This chain uses TRBV11-3 with TRBJ1-1; D uncertain. The CDR3 totals 12 residues. V lost 5 bases to trimming and J lost 1 base, with 5 bases between them. Germline loops: CDR1 SGHNT, CDR2 YENEEA. The CDR3, as DNA: TGTGCCAGCAGCGGGAGGAACACTGAAGCTTTCTTT. Translated, it gives CASSGRNTEAFF.

The sample holds a few counts of this clone. V is TRBV9 and J is TRBJ1-4; 8 bases are shared with TRBD1. With V trimmed by 2 bases and J by 6 bases, 9 bases remained unmatched. The length of the CDR3 is 16 residues. Germline V gene sequence: CDR1 SGDLS, CDR2 YYNGEE. Here the CDR3 DNA reads TGTGCCAGCAGCGTGGACAGGGAAGGGGGGGATGAAAAACTGTTTTTT. It yields the protein CASSVDREGGDEKLFF.

The V call is TRBV11-1, the J call TRBJ2-7, with D possibly matching TRBD2 (7 bases). This CDR3 region has 13 residues. V lost 0 bases, J lost 7 bases, and 10 bases lay in between. Germline CDR1 is SGHAT and CDR2 is FQDESV (reference sequence). Here the CDR3 reads CASSLARGGEQYF. The CDR3 coding sequence is TGTGCCAGCAGCTTAGCGAGGGGGGGAGAGCAGTACTTC.

The V and J genes are TRBV6-5 and TRBJ2-7, with a possible D match to TRBD2 (7 bases). CDR3 length equals 13 residues. V dropped 10 bases and J dropped 5 bases, with 18 bases sitting between them. Germline lookup yields CDR1 MNHEY and CDR2 SVGAGI. The CDR3 coding sequence is TGTGCCACCAGGGGAAGGGGACTACACGAGCAGTACTTC. Encoded protein: CATRGRGLHEQYF.

V is TRBV9 and J is TRBJ1-2; 8 bases fit TRBD1. Unmatched junction bases numbered 3, after V lost 0 bases and J lost 2 bases. CDR1 and CDR2 (germline): SGDLS, YYNGEE. CDR3 length equals 15 residues. CDR3 sequence: CASSVDPGGNYGYTF. CDR3 DNA sequence: TGTGCCAGCAGCGTAGATCCAGGGGGCAACTATGGCTACACCTTC.

The chain employs TRBV10-3 and TRBJ2-3; TRBD2 aligns across 14 bases. The CDR3 runs to 20 residues. The germline gives CDR1 ENHRY, CDR2 SYGVKD. After removal of 6 bases from V and 0 bases from J, the junction contained 14 bases not matched to a gene. CDR3 DNA sequence: TGTGCCATCAGGAAGGGACTAGCGGGGGCCCGACTCATTAGCACAGATACGCAGTATTTT. It codes for CAIRKGLAGARLISTDTQYF.